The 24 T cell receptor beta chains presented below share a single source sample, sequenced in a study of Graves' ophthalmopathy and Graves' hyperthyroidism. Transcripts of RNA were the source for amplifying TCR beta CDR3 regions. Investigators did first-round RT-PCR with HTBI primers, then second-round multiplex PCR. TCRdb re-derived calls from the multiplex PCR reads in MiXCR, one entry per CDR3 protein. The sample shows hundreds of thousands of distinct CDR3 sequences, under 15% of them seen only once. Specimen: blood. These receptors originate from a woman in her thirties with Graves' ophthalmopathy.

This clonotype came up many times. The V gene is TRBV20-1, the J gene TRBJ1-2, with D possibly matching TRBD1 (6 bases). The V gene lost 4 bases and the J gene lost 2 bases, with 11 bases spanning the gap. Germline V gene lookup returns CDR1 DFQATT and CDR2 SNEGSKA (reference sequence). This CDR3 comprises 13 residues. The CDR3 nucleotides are TGCAGTGCTACTCTAGGGGGGAACTATGGCTACACCTTC. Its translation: CSATLGGNYGYTF.

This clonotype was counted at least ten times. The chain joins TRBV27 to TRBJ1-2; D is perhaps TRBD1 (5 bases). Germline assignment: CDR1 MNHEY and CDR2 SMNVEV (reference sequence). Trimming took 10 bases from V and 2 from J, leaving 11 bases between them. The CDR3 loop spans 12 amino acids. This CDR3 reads CATGDGNYGYTF. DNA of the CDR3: TGTGCCACCGGGGACGGCAACTATGGCTACACCTTC.

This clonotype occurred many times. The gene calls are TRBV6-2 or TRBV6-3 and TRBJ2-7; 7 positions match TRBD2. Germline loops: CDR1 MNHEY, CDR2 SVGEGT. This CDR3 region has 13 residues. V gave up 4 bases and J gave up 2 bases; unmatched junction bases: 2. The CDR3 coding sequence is TGTGCCAGCAGTTTGCGGGAGACCTACGAGCAGTACTTC. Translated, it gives CASSLRETYEQYF.

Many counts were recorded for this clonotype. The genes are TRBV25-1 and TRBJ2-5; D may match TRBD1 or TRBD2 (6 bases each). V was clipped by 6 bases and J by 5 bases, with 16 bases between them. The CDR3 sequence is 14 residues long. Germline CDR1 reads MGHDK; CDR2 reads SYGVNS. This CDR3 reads CASRIGGGGETQYF. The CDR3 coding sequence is TGTGCCAGCAGGATAGGGGGAGGCGGGGAGACCCAGTACTTC.

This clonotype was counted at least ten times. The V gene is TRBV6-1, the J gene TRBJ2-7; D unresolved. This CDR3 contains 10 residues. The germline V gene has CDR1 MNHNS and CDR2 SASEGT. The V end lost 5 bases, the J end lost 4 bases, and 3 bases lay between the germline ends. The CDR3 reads CASSQYEQYF. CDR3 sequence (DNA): TGTGCCAGCAGTCAATACGAGCAGTACTTC.

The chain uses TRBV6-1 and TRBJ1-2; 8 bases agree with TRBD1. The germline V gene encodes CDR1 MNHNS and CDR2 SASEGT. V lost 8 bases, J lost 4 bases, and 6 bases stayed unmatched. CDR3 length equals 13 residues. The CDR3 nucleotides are TGTGCCAGCGGCAGGGGGCCTGGCTATGGCTACACCTTC. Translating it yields CASGRGPGYGYTF.

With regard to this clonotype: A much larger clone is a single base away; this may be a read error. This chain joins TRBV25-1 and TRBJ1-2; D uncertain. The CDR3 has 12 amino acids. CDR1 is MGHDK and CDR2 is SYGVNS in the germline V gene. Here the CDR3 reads CASSGMDYGYSF. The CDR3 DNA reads TGTGCCAGCAGTGGGATGGACTATGGCTACTCCTTC.

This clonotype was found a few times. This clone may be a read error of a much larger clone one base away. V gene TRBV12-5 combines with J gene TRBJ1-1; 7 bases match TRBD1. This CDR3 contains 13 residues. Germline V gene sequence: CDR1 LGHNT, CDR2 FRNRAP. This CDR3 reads CASGLNRGTEACF. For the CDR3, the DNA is TGTGCTAGTGGTTTGAACAGGGGAACTGAAGCTTGCTTT. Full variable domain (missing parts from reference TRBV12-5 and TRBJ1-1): DARVTQTPRHKVTEMGQEVTMRCQPILGHNTVFWYRQTMMQGLELLAYFRNRAPLDDSGMPKDRFSAEMPDATLATLKIQPSEPRDSAVYFCASGLNRGTEACFGQGTRLTVV.

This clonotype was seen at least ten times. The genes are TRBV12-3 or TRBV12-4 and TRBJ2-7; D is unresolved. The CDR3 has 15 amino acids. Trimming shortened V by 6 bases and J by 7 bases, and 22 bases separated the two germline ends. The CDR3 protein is CASSTTFSALEEQYF. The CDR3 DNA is TGTGCCAGCAGCACAACTTTCTCAGCTCTTGAAGAGCAGTACTTC.

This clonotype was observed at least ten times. In DNA, the CDR3 is TGTGCCAGCAGTTATACGGGAGAGGTAGACGAGCAGTACTTC. This gives the protein CASSYTGEVDEQYF. V gene TRBV6-2 or TRBV6-3 combines with J gene TRBJ2-7; TRBD2 is a possible D gene (6 bases). The CDR3 sequence is 14 residues long. Per germline, CDR1 MNHEY and CDR2 SVGEGT. Between the trimmed V and J ends, which lost 3 bases and 5 bases, there was a span of 14 bases.

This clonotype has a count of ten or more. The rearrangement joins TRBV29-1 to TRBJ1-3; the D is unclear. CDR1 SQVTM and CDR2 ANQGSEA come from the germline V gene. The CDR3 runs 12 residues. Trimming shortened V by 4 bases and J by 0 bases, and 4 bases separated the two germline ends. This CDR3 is CSVGSSGNTIYF. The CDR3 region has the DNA TGCAGCGTTGGCTCCTCTGGAAACACCATATATTTT. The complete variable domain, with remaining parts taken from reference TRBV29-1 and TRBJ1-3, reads SAVISQKPSRDICQRGTSLTIQCQVDSQVTMMFWYRQQPGQSLTLIATANQGSEATYESGFVIDKFPISRPNLTFSTLTVSNMSPEDSSIYLCSVGSSGNTIYFGEGSWLTVV.

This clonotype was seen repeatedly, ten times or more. CDR3: CASSPGTARDQYF. The CDR3 DNA follows: TGTGCCAGCAGCCCCGGGACGGCGAGAGATCAGTACTTC. J is TRBJ2-4 and V is TRBV28; D is perhaps TRBD1 or TRBD2 (5 bases each). V was shortened by 6 bases and J by 12 bases, with 18 bases between the two germline ends. Per germline, CDR1 MDHEN and CDR2 SYDVKM. The CDR3 has 13 amino acids.

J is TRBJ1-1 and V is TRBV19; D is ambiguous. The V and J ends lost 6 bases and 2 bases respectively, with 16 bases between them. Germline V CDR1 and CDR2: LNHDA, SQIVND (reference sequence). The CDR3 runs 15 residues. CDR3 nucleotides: TGTGCCAGTAGCCAAAGACCGGGTGTCAACACTGAAGCTTTCTTT. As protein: CASSQRPGVNTEAFF. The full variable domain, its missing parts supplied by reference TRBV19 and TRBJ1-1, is DGGITQSPKYLFRKEGQNVTLSCEQNLNHDAMYWYRQDPGQGLRLIYYSQIVNDFQKGDIAEGYSVSREKKESFPLTVTSAQKNPTAFYLCASSQRPGVNTEAFFGQGTRLTVV.

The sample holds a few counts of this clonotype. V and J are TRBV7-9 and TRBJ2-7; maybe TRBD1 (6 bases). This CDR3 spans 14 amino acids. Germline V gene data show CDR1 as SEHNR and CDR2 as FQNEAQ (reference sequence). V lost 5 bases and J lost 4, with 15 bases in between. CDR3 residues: CASSQGLGLYEQYF. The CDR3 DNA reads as TGTGCCAGCAGCCAGGGGCTAGGATTGTACGAGCAGTACTTC.

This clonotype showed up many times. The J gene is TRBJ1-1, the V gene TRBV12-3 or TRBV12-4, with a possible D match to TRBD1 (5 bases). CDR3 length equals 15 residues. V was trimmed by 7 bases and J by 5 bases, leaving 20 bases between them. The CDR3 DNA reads TGTGCCAGCACCAAGAGCGGGGGACGTCAAACTGAAGCTTTCTTT. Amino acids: CASTKSGGRQTEAFF.

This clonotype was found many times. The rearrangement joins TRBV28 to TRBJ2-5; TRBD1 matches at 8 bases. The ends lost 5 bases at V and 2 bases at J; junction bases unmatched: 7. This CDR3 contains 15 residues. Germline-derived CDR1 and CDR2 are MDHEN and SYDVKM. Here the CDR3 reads CASSGAGTGQETQYF. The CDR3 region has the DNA TGTGCCAGCAGTGGTGCCGGGACAGGACAAGAGACCCAGTACTTC.

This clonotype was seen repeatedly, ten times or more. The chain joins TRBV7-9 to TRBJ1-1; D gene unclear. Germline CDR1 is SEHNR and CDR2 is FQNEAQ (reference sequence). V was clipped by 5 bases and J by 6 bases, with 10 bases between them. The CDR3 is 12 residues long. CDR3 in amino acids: CASSPRASEAFF. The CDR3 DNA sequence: TGTGCCAGCAGCCCTAGGGCATCTGAAGCTTTCTTT.

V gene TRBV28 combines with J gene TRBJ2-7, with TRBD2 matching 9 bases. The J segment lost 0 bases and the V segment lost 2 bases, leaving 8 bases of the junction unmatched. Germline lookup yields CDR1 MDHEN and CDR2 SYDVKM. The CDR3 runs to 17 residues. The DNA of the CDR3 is TGTGCCAGCAGTTTAGTGGAGACTAGCGGATACTCCTACGAGCAGTACTTC. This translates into CASSLVETSGYSYEQYF.

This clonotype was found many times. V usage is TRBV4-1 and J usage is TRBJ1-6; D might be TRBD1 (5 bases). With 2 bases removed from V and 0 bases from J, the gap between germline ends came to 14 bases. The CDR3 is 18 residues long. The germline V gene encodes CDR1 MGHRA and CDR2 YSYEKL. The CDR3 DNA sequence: TGCGCCAGCAGCCAATTGCCGGACATGAGCTCCTATAATTCACCCCTCCACTTT. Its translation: CASSQLPDMSSYNSPLHF.

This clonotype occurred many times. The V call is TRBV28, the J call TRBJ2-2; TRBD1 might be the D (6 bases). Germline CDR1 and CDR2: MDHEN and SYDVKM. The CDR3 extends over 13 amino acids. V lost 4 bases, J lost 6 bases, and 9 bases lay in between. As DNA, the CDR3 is TGTGCCAGCAGTTCGCACAGGGCCGGGGAGCTGTTTTTT. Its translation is CASSSHRAGELFF. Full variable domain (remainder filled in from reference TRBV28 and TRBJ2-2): DVKVTQSSRYLVKRTGEKVFLECVQDMDHENMFWYRQDPGLGLRLIYFSYDVKMKEKGDIPEGYSVSREKKERFSLILESASTNQTSMYLCASSSHRAGELFFGEGSRLTVL.

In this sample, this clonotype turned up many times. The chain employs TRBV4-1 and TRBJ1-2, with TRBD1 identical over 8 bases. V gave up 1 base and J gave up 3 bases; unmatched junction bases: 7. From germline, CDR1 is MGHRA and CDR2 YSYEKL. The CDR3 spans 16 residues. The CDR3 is CASSQVSGGGDYGYTF. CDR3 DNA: TGCGCCAGCAGCCAAGTTTCAGGGGGCGGTGACTATGGCTACACCTTC.

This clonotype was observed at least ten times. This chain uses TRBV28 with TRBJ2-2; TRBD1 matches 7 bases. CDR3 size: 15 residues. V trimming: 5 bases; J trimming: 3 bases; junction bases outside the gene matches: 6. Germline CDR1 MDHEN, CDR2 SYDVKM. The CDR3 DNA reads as TGTGCCAGCAGTCTACAGGGGACCTACACCGGGGAGCTGTTTTTT. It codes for CASSLQGTYTGELFF.

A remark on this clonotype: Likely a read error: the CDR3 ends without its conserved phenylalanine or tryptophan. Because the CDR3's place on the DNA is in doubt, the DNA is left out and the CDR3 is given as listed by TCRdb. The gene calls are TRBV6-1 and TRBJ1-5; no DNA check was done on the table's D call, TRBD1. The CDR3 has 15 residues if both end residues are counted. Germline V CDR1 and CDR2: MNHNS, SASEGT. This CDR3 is CASKAQGLSNQPQQL.

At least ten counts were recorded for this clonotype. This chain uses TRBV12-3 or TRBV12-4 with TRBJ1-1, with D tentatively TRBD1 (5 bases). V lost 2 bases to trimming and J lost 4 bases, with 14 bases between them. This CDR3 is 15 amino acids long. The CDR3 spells CASSLRERGVTEAFF. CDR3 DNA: TGTGCCAGCAGTTTACGCGAGCGAGGGGTCACTGAAGCTTTCTTT.